This T cell receptor (beta chain) was sequenced for a study of blood T cell repertoires in COVID-19 (dated by TCRdb to the early 2020s). Some background on the complete study: Collaborator samples came from the United States, Italy and Spain and covered acute and convalescent phases of COVID-19. The repertoires were made available in a free public database intended to serve as a resource for research on the immune response to SARS-CoV-2. Samples came from the ongoing ImmuneRACE study (first 160 participants) plus 1,254 subjects from 6 global collaborators. The material from the prospective study consisted of cDNA or gDNA derived from T cells, B-cell-depleted T cells, or PBMCs. Subjects who had been exposed to COVID-19, were actively infected with it, or had recovered from it provided the deeply sampled blood TCRbeta repertoires that made up the dataset. The sample metadata nearly always contained a de-identified subject ID, COVID-19 status, age in years and sex. HLA class I and class II types, where available, came from metadata supplied by the sample provider rather than from assay-based typing.

TCRbeta CDR3 regions were amplified from genomic DNA by means of the immunoSEQ Assay, a bias-controlled multiplex PCR. Per the authors' processing: The number of nucleated cells in each sample was estimated from the amplification of reference gene primers within the assay. Sequence reads were collapsed and filtered to measure the absolute abundance of every unique TCRbeta CDR3 rearrangement. Productive Simpson clonality was computed per sample as the square root of Simpson's diversity index over productive rearrangements. This is the immuneACCESS table as TCRdb keeps it, with only in-frame sequences that have V and J called. A part of the clones is gone; compared with another copy, unresolved V genes explain less than half, and the rest is unexplained. V and J calls plus clone size are reproduced from that table; the DNA served to infer D and trimming. A total of some 90,000 clones appear in this sample, roughly 86% of them only once. The ten largest clones capture under 30% of the sample.

The germline V gene gives CDR1 as SGHDN and CDR2 as FVKESK. V has 0 bases trimmed and J has 2 bases trimmed; junction bases matching no gene number 7. The CDR3 has 17 amino acids, counting the end cysteine and phenylalanine. Of all the DNA, just the CDR3 is kept, 51 bases in frame from base 1. The full study reports these points: Clinical and demographic metadata were provided uncurated, with the amount varying by source and participant.

About this clone itself: Its antigen remains undetermined. One base away there is no much larger clone; base qualities are not given.

Whole blood was collected in K2EDTA tubes by collaborating institutions according to the institutions' own protocols. For TCRbeta analysis, collaborator samples were shipped as frozen whole blood, as isolated PBMCs, or as DNA extracted from either sample type. The sequence is built from TRBV14 and TRBJ2-1; the junction holds 7 bases that match TRBD2. The source material was peripheral blood. This clonotype originated in a human donor in a cohort sampled during active COVID-19. The CDR3 here reads CASSQDSGLAAYNEQFF. The DNA sequence is as follows: TGTGCCAGCAGCCAAGATTCTGGGCTAGCGGCCTACAATGAGCAGTTCTTC. The reference TRBV14 and TRBJ2-1 proteins fill in what lies around the CDR3, so the full variable domain reads EAGVTQFPSHSVIEKGQTVTLRCDPISGHDNLYWYRRVMGKEIKFLLHFVKESKQDESGMPNNRFLAERTGGTYSTLKVQPAELEDSGVYFCASSQDSGLAAYNEQFFGPGTRLTVL.